In its sample, the clone carrying this TCR beta chain was seen a few times. Its specificity is unknown. Per the germline V gene, CDR1 is DFQATT and CDR2 is SNEGSKA (reference sequence). Trimming removed 7 bases from V and 2 bases from J; junction bases left unmatched: 6. CDR3 length equals 13 residues. The data belong to a study of response to subunit inactivated influenza vaccine. Findings of the study overall: Only a handful of new T cells, the authors suggested, are recruited with each seasonal influenza vaccination.

TCRdb passed the RT-PCR reads through MiXCR, listing each CDR3 protein once. The sample includes over 750,000 distinct CDR3 sequences, over 20% seen only once; the top ten take about 9.4%. Sequencing was performed on PBMCs from blood, taken approximately 5 days after vaccination. The chain combines TRBV20-1 with TRBJ2-7; 9 nucleotides align to TRBD1. The sequence came from a man in his fifties or sixties who received an inactivated influenza vaccine. The CDR3 DNA is TGCAGTGGTTTGGGACAGGGAACCTACGAGCAGTACTTC. This encodes CSGLGQGTYEQYF.